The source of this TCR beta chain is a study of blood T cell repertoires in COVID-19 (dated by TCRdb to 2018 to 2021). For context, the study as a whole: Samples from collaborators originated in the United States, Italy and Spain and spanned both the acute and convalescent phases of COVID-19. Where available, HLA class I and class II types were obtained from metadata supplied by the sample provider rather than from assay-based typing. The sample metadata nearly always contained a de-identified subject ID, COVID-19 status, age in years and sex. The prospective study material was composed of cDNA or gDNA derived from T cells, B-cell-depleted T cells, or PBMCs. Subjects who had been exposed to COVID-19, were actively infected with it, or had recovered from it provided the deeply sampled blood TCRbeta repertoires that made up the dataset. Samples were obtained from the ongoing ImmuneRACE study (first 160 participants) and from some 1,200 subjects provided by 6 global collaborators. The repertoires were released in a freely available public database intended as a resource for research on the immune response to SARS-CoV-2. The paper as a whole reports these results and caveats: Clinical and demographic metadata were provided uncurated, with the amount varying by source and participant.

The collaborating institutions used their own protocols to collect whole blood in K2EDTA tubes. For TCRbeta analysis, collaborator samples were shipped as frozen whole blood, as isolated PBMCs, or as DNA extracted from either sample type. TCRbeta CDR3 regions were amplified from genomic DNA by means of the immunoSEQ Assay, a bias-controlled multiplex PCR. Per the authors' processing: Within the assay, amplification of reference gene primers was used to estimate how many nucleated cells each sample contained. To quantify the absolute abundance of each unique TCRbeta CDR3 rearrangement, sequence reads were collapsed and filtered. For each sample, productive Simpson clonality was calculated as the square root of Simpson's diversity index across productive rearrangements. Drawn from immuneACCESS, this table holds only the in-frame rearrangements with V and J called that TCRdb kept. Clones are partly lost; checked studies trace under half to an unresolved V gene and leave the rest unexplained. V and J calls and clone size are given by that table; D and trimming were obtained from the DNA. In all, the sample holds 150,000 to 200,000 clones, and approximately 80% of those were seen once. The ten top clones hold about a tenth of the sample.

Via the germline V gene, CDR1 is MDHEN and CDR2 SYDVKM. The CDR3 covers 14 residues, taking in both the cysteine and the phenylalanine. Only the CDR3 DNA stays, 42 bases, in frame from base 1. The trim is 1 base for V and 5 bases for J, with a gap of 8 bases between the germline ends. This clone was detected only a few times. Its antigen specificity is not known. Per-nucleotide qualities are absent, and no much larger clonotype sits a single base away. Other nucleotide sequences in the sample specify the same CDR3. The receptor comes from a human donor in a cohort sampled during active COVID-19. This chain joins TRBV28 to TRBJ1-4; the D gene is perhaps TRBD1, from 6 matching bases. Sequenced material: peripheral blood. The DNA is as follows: TGTGCCAGCAGTTTATTGAGGGGGAATGAAAAACTGTTTTTT. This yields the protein CASSLLRGNEKLFF.